These 5 T cell receptor beta chains originate from one sample sequenced in a study of blood T cell repertoires in COVID-19. Measured with immunoSEQ multiplex PCR; TCRdb has only the in-frame clones, and not every one. The table lists 140,000 to 150,000 clones, more than 75% of them singletons. The specimen was peripheral blood. The receptors here all came from a man aged 60-69 years with active or convalescent COVID-19.

The rearrangement uses TRBV4-1 and TRBJ1-5; tentative D call: TRBD1 (5 bases). The CDR3 is 13 residues long. The V gene's germline CDR1 is MGHRA and CDR2 YSYEKL. V lost 2 bases, J lost 5 bases, and 7 bases lay in between. DNA of the CDR3: TGCGCCAGCAGCCAACAGGGTCATCAGCCCCAGCATTTT. Amino acids: CASSQQGHQPQHF.

The rearrangement joins TRBV9 to TRBJ2-3; D perhaps matches TRBD2 (6 bases). The CDR3 runs to 16 residues. The V end lost 0 bases, the J end lost 5 bases, and 16 bases lay between the germline ends. Germline V gene data show CDR1 as SGDLS and CDR2 as YYNGEE. The DNA of the CDR3 is TGTGCCAGCAGCGTAGTGGGAGGCGCTTCCAGAGATACGCAGTATTTT. This sequence encodes CASSVVGGASRDTQYF.

The V call is TRBV29-1, the J call TRBJ2-1, with 11 bases identical to TRBD2. Germline trimming cut 4 bases from V and 1 base from J; bases unmatched to any gene: 15. This CDR3 comprises 19 residues. CDR1 SQVTM and CDR2 ANQGSEA come from the germline V gene. In DNA form, the CDR3 reads TGCAGCGTTGTGGGGACGACTAGCGGGGAGATTGTTTCCTACAATGAGCAGTTCTTC. It codes for CSVVGTTSGEIVSYNEQFF.

This chain connects TRBV29-1 to TRBJ2-1; D is uncertain. Germline V gene sequence: CDR1 SQVTM, CDR2 ANQGSEA. This CDR3 has 13 amino acids. Trimming removed 0 bases from V and 5 bases from J, with 8 bases in between. In DNA, the CDR3 is TGCAGCGTTGAAGATCTAGTAGACAATGAGCAGTTCTTC. It encodes CSVEDLVDNEQFF.

The chain has TRBV18 and TRBJ2-1, with a weak D call TRBD1 (5 bases). Germline V lookup: CDR1 KGHSH, CDR2 LQKENI. The CDR3 has 11 amino acids. V lost 5 bases, J lost 10 bases, and 9 bases lay in between. The CDR3 DNA sequence: TGTGCCAGCTCAAATGCAGGGGAGCAGTTCTTC. Amino acids: CASSNAGEQFF.